Shown below are 22 T cell receptor beta chains from a single sample sequenced in a study of PD-1 blockade in classical Hodgkin lymphoma. The method was immunoSEQ multiplex PCR; TCRdb's version includes in-frame clones alone and lacks a portion of them. The sample yields about 97,000 clones, over 80% seen once. Relapse after autologous stem cell transplantation occurred in every patient, and brentuximab vedotin exposure varied. This sample comprised peripheral blood mononuclear cells (PBMCs), obtained at baseline. The receptors were gathered from a human donor with classical Hodgkin lymphoma.

This clone was found a few times. The V call is TRBV9, the J call TRBJ2-1; 16 bases agree with TRBD2. Looked up from germline, CDR1 is SGDLS and CDR2 is YYNGEE. The CDR3 spans 16 residues. Trimming took 0 bases from V and 8 from J; bases not matched to a gene: 2. CDR3 loop: CASSVAGLAGGHEQFF. CDR3 in DNA: TGTGCCAGCAGCGTAGCGGGACTAGCGGGAGGGCATGAGCAGTTCTTC.

V is TRBV10-3 and J is TRBJ2-1; perhaps TRBD2 as D (5 bases). From germline, CDR1 is ENHRY and CDR2 SYGVKD. V gave up 3 bases and J gave up 0 bases, with 12 bases separating them. The CDR3 sequence is 16 residues long. CDR3 sequence (DNA): TGTGCCATCAGTGACCCGACTAAGAGCTCCTACAATGAGCAGTTCTTC. Protein sequence: CAISDPTKSSYNEQFF.

This chain connects TRBV5-6 to TRBJ1-1; TRBD1 matches at 8 bases. Germline lookup yields CDR1 SGHDT and CDR2 YYEEEE. This CDR3 has 12 residues. Trimming cost V 5 bases and J 6 bases; bases outside gene matches: 3. The CDR3, as DNA: TGTGCCAGCAGGACAGGGGCCGCTGAAGCTTTCTTT. Residues: CASRTGAAEAFF. The variable domain in full, completed from reference TRBV5-6 and TRBJ1-1, reads DAGVTQSPTHLIKTRGQQVTLRCSPKSGHDTVSWYQQALGQGPQFIFQYYEEEERQRGNFPDRFSGHQFPNYSSELNVNALLLGDSALYLCASRTGAAEAFFGQGTRLTVV.

The DNA for the CDR3 is TGCGCCAGCAGCAGCCTGGGGGACAGACATAGCGGGAGCTCCTACAATGAGCAGTTCTTC. Its protein is CASSSLGDRHSGSSYNEQFF. This chain connects TRBV5-1 to TRBJ2-1; 9 bases line up with TRBD2. Germline V gene lookup returns CDR1 SGHRS and CDR2 YFSETQ. There are 20 residues in the CDR3. V was pared by 4 bases and J by 0 bases, with 17 bases of the junction left unmatched.

The V gene is TRBV9, the J gene TRBJ2-7, with 13 bases lining up with TRBD2. Germline CDR1 is SGDLS and CDR2 is YYNGEE. The CDR3 spans 15 residues. With 4 bases clipped from V and 4 bases from J, the junction kept 5 bases outside the gene matches. CDR3 amino acids: CASSPRTSGSYEQYF. In nucleotides, the CDR3 is TGTGCCAGCAGCCCCAGGACTAGCGGGAGTTACGAGCAGTACTTC.

The V gene is TRBV5-1, the J gene TRBJ2-5; D ambiguous. The CDR3 totals 14 residues. V lost 2 bases, J lost 2 bases, and 10 bases lay in between. From germline, CDR1 is SGHRS and CDR2 YFSETQ. The CDR3: CASSFTTPQETQYF. CDR3 coding DNA: TGCGCCAGCAGCTTCACAACCCCGCAAGAGACCCAGTACTTC.

The chain carries TRBV2 and TRBJ2-7; D is undetermined. Between the trimmed V and J ends, which lost 4 bases and 6 bases, there was a span of 13 bases. The germline V gene has CDR1 SNHLY and CDR2 FYNNEI. CDR3 length: 13 amino acids. Here the CDR3 reads CASSAWPLGEQYF. DNA of the CDR3: TGTGCCAGCAGTGCATGGCCCTTAGGCGAGCAGTACTTC.

This chain joins TRBV29-1 and TRBJ2-7; tentative D call: TRBD1 (6 bases). CDR1 SQVTM and CDR2 ANQGSEA come from the germline V gene. V was cut by 4 bases and J by 0 bases, with 7 bases left in between. The CDR3 covers 12 residues. The CDR3 protein is CSVVTGSYEQYF. In DNA form, the CDR3 reads TGCAGCGTTGTGACAGGCTCCTACGAGCAGTACTTC.

The V call is TRBV9, the J call TRBJ2-5, with TRBD2 identical over 10 bases. CDR1 is SGDLS, CDR2 YYNGEE, per germline. V was clipped by 6 bases and J by 2 bases; unmatched bases: 7. CDR3 size: 15 residues. CDR3 DNA sequence: TGTGCCAGCACCTCTAGCGGGAGACCACAAGAGACCCAGTACTTC. Translating gives CASTSSGRPQETQYF.

The chain employs TRBV2 and TRBJ1-1, with 7 bases lining up with TRBD1. Trimming at V came to 7 bases and at J to 5 bases, leaving 7 bases not matched to a gene. The CDR3 loop spans 13 amino acids. Looked up from germline, CDR1 is SNHLY and CDR2 is FYNNEI. The CDR3 loop is CASIDRVGTEAFF. The CDR3 nucleotides are TGTGCCAGCATTGACAGGGTGGGGACTGAAGCTTTCTTT.

J is TRBJ2-7 and V is TRBV5-5; D might be TRBD1 or TRBD2, each matching 5 bases. Per the germline V gene, CDR1 is SGHKS and CDR2 is YYEKEE (reference sequence). The CDR3 extends over 16 amino acids. V shed 0 bases and J shed 4 bases, with 17 bases lying between them. For the CDR3, the DNA is TGTGCCAGCAGCTTGGCGGTGCTCCTGGGGGAATACGAGCAGTACTTC. Translated: CASSLAVLLGEYEQYF.

This sequence joins TRBV6-5 and TRBJ1-3; D uncertain. V lost 0 bases and J lost 4, with 10 bases in between. The CDR3 is 15 amino acids. Germline CDR1 and CDR2: MNHEY and SVGAGI. CDR3 nucleotide sequence: TGTGCCAGCAGTTACTCTGCAGAGGTAGGAAACACCATATATTTT. Amino acids: CASSYSAEVGNTIYF.

This chain joins TRBV7-2 and TRBJ2-4, with 14 bases matching TRBD2. Germline CDR1 is SGHTA and CDR2 is FQGNSA. V shed 1 base and J 1 base; nucleotides not matched to a gene: 6. The CDR3 totals 19 residues. The CDR3 spells CASSLGTSGRTGAKNIQYF. In nucleotides, the CDR3 is TGTGCCAGCAGCTTAGGGACTAGCGGGAGGACGGGCGCCAAAAACATTCAGTACTTC. The whole variable domain, filled in from reference TRBV7-2 and TRBJ2-4, reads GAGVSQSPSNKVTEKGKDVELRCDPISGHTALYWYRQSLGQGLEFLIYFQGNSAPDKSGLPSDRFSAERTGGSVSTLTIQRTQQEDSAVYLCASSLGTSGRTGAKNIQYFGAGTRLSVL.

As for this clone: This CDR3 is also generated by other DNA sequences in the sample. The chain employs TRBV18 and TRBJ1-1, with 8 bases fitting TRBD1. Per germline, CDR1 KGHSH and CDR2 LQKENI. This CDR3 has 17 amino acids. The J segment lost 3 bases and the V segment lost 3 bases, leaving 12 bases of the junction unmatched. CDR3 bases: TGTGCCAGCTCACCCTTGGACAGGGTCGGCGGGTACACTGAAGCTTTCTTT. Residues: CASSPLDRVGGYTEAFF.

The chain is built from TRBV6-5 and TRBJ1-5, with TRBD1 as a possible D gene (6 bases). The germline CDR1 and CDR2 sequences are MNHEY and SVGAGI. Trimming removed 5 bases at V and 0 bases at J, with 11 bases between. This CDR3 is 15 amino acids long. CDR3 nucleotide sequence: TGTGCCAGCAGTCCTGTGGGGGCTAGCAATCAGCCCCAGCATTTT. This translates into CASSPVGASNQPQHF.

This sequence joins TRBV29-1 and TRBJ2-1; 10 bases agree with TRBD2. The CDR3 covers 14 residues. Unmatched junction bases numbered 5, after V lost 7 bases and J lost 2 bases. Per the germline V gene, CDR1 is SQVTM and CDR2 is ANQGSEA. For the CDR3, the DNA is TGCAGCGCACTAGCGGGGAGAGCCTACAATGAGCAGTTCTTC. Translation: CSALAGRAYNEQFF.

The chain joins TRBV2 to TRBJ2-2; tentatively, D is TRBD2 (6 bases). The V end lost 5 bases, the J end lost 6 bases, and 16 bases lay between the germline ends. The CDR3 is 15 residues long. Germline lookup yields CDR1 SNHLY and CDR2 FYNNEI. CDR3 in DNA: TGTGCCAGCAGTCATCCGGGACTGGGACCCGGGGAGCTGTTTTTT. This sequence encodes CASSHPGLGPGELFF.

This clone came up a few times. This chain connects TRBV10-3 to TRBJ2-2; 7 nucleotides align to TRBD2. The CDR3 spans 11 residues. V was clipped by 8 bases and J by 6 bases; unmatched bases: 0. Germline CDR1 and CDR2: ENHRY and SYGVKD. The CDR3 is CAIRGAGELFF. As DNA, the CDR3 is TGTGCCATCCGGGGGGCCGGGGAGCTGTTTTTT.

The rearrangement links TRBV7-9 to TRBJ2-3; a possible D gene is TRBD2 (5 bases). Germline CDR1 and CDR2: SEHNR and FQNEAQ (reference sequence). CDR3 length: 15 amino acids. The V end was cut by 3 bases, the J end by 0 bases, with 10 bases between. The CDR3 region is CASSFGADSTDTQYF. The CDR3 DNA reads as TGTGCCAGCAGCTTCGGAGCGGATAGCACAGATACGCAGTATTTT.

This sequence joins TRBV10-3 and TRBJ2-7, with D perhaps TRBD1 (6 bases). Germline CDR1 ENHRY, CDR2 SYGVKD. V was clipped by 6 bases and J by 3 bases, with 9 bases between them. CDR3 size: 12 residues. CDR3 in amino acids: CAIRKGVYEQYF. Here the CDR3 DNA reads TGTGCCATCAGAAAGGGGGTCTACGAGCAGTACTTC.

The chain employs TRBV30 and TRBJ2-3; TRBD2 aligns across 13 bases. The CDR3 has 15 amino acids. The V and J ends lost 2 bases and 5 bases, in that order; junction bases with no gene match: 4. CDR1 GTSNPN and CDR2 SVGIG come from the germline V gene (reference sequence). This chain's CDR3 is CAWSPTSGRIDTQYF. Written as DNA, the CDR3 is TGTGCCTGGAGTCCGACTAGCGGGAGGATAGATACGCAGTATTTT. Together with reference TRBV30 and TRBJ2-3, the CDR3 gives the full variable domain: SQTIHQWPATLVQPVGSPLSLECTVEGTSNPNLYWYRQAAGRGLQLLFYSVGIGQISSEVPQNLSASRPQDRQFILSSKKLLLSDSGFYLCAWSPTSGRIDTQYFGPGTRLTVL.

The gene calls are TRBV2 and TRBJ2-5; D gene unclear. V was trimmed by 5 bases and J by 5 bases, leaving 9 bases between them. The CDR3 length is 12 residues. Per germline, CDR1 SNHLY and CDR2 FYNNEI. CDR3 in DNA: TGTGCCAGCAGTACTACAGAGGAGACCCAGTACTTC. It translates to CASSTTEETQYF.